This TCR beta chain was sequenced for a study of CD8 T cells in ankylosing spondylitis. Study results and limitations: Among TCR beta sequences, a motif of several highly homologous variants appeared characteristic of ankylosing spondylitis blood. Previously reported in reactive arthritis synovial fluid and blood were some of the motif variants.

With respect to this clonotype: The antigen remains unidentified.

The CDR3 is 15 amino acids. The junction had 12 bases not matched to a gene; V was cut back by 3 bases and J by 12 bases. The germline CDR1 and CDR2 sequences are LGHNA and YNFKEQ. MiXCR, applied by TCRdb to the 5' RACE reads, yields one record per CDR3 protein. The sample has 750,000 to 850,000 distinct CDR3 sequences; 10% to 15% are singletons. The source of this sequence is a male donor with ankylosing spondylitis. The sequencing input was blood, either unsorted or a sorted T cell fraction (not recorded which). The chain combines TRBV4-2 with TRBJ1-4, with 8 positions matching TRBD1. The CDR3 loop reads CASSHSDRAGMELFF. The CDR3 nucleotides read TGTGCCAGCAGCCACTCGGACAGGGCGGGGATGGAACTGTTTTTT.